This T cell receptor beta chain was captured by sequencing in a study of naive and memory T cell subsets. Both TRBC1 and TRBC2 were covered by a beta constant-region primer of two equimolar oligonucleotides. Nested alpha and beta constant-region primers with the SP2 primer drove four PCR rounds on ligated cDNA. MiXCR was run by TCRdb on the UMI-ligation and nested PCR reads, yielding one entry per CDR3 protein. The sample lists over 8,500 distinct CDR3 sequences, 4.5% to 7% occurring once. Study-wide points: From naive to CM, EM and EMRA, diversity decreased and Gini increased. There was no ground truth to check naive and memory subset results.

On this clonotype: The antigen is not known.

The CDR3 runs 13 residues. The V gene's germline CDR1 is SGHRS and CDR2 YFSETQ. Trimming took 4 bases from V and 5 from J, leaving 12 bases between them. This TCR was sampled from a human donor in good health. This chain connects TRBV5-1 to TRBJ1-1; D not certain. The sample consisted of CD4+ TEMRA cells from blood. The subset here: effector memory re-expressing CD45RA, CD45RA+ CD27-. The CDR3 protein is CASSLREGTEAFF. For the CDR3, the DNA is TGCGCCAGCAGCCTGAGGGAAGGGACTGAAGCTTTCTTT.